A single sample is the source of the 24 T cell receptor beta chains below, sequenced in a study of identifying expanded T cells in peripheral blood. Clones were sequenced by immunoSEQ multiplex PCR, and TCRdb holds only the in-frame ones, with some missing. The sample yields approximately 83,000 clones, 70% to 90% seen once. The specimen sequenced was blood. The receptor source for this set is a person aged 18-69 years in good health.

The chain combines TRBV7-9 with TRBJ1-1; 9 nucleotides match TRBD1. CDR3 size: 15 residues. The J segment lost 5 bases and the V segment lost 5 bases, leaving 9 bases of the junction unmatched. Looked up from germline, CDR1 is SEHNR and CDR2 is FQNEAQ (reference sequence). CDR3 region: CASSKPGTGRTEAFF. The CDR3 DNA sequence: TGTGCCAGCAGCAAACCGGGGACAGGGCGAACTGAAGCTTTCTTT. Looking up the rest from reference TRBV7-9 and TRBJ1-1 gives the full variable domain: DTGVSQNPRHKITKRGQNVTFRCDPISEHNRLYWYRQTLGQGPEFLTYFQNEAQLEKSRLLSDRFSAERPKGSFSTLEIQRTEQGDSAMYLCASSKPGTGRTEAFFGQGTRLTVV.

The rearrangement uses TRBV4-1 and TRBJ1-1; 8 nucleotides agree with TRBD1. The length of the CDR3 is 16 residues. The germline CDR1 and CDR2 sequences are MGHRA and YSYEKL. Germline trimming cut 2 bases from V and 8 bases from J; bases unmatched to any gene: 13. DNA of the CDR3: TGCGCCAGCAGCCAACAGGGGGCTTCGGTACACCCCGAAGCTTTCTTT. This gives the protein CASSQQGASVHPEAFF.

The chain has TRBV11-1 and TRBJ1-1; TRBD1 is a possible D gene (5 bases). CDR3 size: 12 residues. In germline, CDR1 is SGHAT, CDR2 FQDESV (reference sequence). Trimming cost V 3 bases and J 8 bases, with 10 bases left between them. The CDR3 DNA reads TGTGCCAGCAGCTTCGCGACAGAAGAAGCTTTCTTT. Translating it yields CASSFATEEAFF.

The genes are TRBV5-4 and TRBJ1-1, with TRBD1 matching over 10 bases. Per the germline V gene, CDR1 is SGHNT and CDR2 is YYREEE (reference sequence). The length of the CDR3 is 16 residues. J gave up 4 bases and V 0 bases, and 6 bases lay outside the gene matches. CDR3 in amino acids: CASSLGQGAASTEAFF. The CDR3 coding sequence is TGTGCCAGCAGCTTGGGACAGGGGGCCGCGAGCACTGAAGCTTTCTTT.

The J gene is TRBJ2-1, the V gene TRBV7-2, with unresolved D. The germline gives CDR1 SGHTA, CDR2 FQGNSA. V lost 3 bases to trimming and J lost 0 bases, with 12 bases between them. The CDR3 is 16 residues long. CDR3 region: CASSFSSTSSYNEQFF. The CDR3 nucleotides are TGTGCCAGCAGCTTCTCTTCCACGAGCTCCTACAATGAGCAGTTCTTC.

The chain is built from TRBV5-1 and TRBJ2-5, with D hard to call. This CDR3 region has 16 residues. Germline V gene data show CDR1 as SGHRS and CDR2 as YFSETQ. The germline V and J ends were trimmed by 2 bases and 2 bases, with 16 bases remaining between them. The CDR3 DNA reads TGCGCCAGCAGCTTTTTGCCACCTCACTCACAAGAGACCCAGTACTTC. It codes for CASSFLPPHSQETQYF.

The chain links TRBV7-9 to TRBJ2-7; D unclear. This CDR3 is 12 amino acids long. V dropped 1 base and J dropped 7 bases, with 8 bases sitting between them. CDR1 and CDR2 from the germline V gene are SEHNR and FQNEAQ (reference sequence). CDR3 in amino acids: CASSLDYREQYF. CDR3 in DNA: TGTGCCAGCAGCTTAGATTACCGGGAGCAGTACTTC.

V is TRBV4-3 and J is TRBJ1-1; D might be TRBD1 (6 bases). Germline-derived CDR1 and CDR2 are LGHNA and YSLEER. V was cut by 6 bases and J by 1 base, with 15 bases left in between. The length of the CDR3 is 15 residues. This CDR3 is CASSGMTGQNTEAFF. The CDR3 DNA reads TGCGCCAGCAGTGGAATGACAGGCCAGAACACTGAAGCTTTCTTT.

The chain couples TRBV7-9 to TRBJ1-4; D possibly corresponds to TRBD1 (5 bases). Germline CDR1 and CDR2: SEHNR and FQNEAQ (reference sequence). The CDR3 runs 16 residues. The V gene lost 5 bases and the J gene lost 0 bases, with 13 bases spanning the gap. CDR3 amino acids: CASSPSQVATNEKLFF. The CDR3 DNA follows: TGTGCCAGCAGCCCATCACAGGTAGCAACTAATGAAAAACTGTTTTTT.

This chain connects TRBV2 to TRBJ1-2, with D perhaps matching TRBD1 (5 bases). Germline values: CDR1 SNHLY, CDR2 FYNNEI. This CDR3 contains 13 residues. V lost 5 bases and J 13 bases, leaving 20 bases between the germline ends. Written as DNA, the CDR3 is TGTGCCAGCAGTCCCGCGGTGGGGCAGAGCGGCACCTTC. As protein: CASSPAVGQSGTF.

There are a few counts of this clone. The genes are TRBV4-1 and TRBJ1-6; D is unresolved. The CDR3 loop spans 15 amino acids. Between the trimmed V and J ends, which lost 4 bases and 10 bases, there was a span of 17 bases. Germline V lookup: CDR1 MGHRA, CDR2 YSYEKL. CDR3 in amino acids: CASSRTEGGGSPLHF. The CDR3 DNA reads TGCGCCAGCAGCCGAACAGAGGGTGGCGGGTCACCCCTCCACTTT.

This clone has a single count. J is TRBJ1-2 and V is TRBV6-5, with 7 bases fitting TRBD1. Germline CDR1 and CDR2: MNHEY and SVGAGI. V shed 6 bases and J 8 bases; nucleotides not matched to a gene: 6. CDR3 length: 12 residues. CDR3 nucleotides: TGTGCCAGCAGACAGGGGATTGGGGGCTACACCTTC. Its translation: CASRQGIGGYTF.

The chain joins TRBV18 to TRBJ1-2, with 8 nucleotides matching TRBD1. The CDR3 spans 15 residues. The ends lost 6 bases at V and 1 base at J; junction bases unmatched: 7. CDR1 and CDR2 from the germline V gene are KGHSH and LQKENI. Written as DNA, the CDR3 is TGTGCCAGCTCGCTCGGACAGGGCCTTAACTATGGCTACACCTTC. Protein: CASSLGQGLNYGYTF.

This clone showed up just once. The chain recombines TRBV7-9 with TRBJ1-2, with TRBD1 identical over 9 bases. V shed 5 bases, J shed 5 bases, and the junction held 12 bases outside the gene matches. Germline CDR1 reads SEHNR; CDR2 reads FQNEAQ (reference sequence). The CDR3 is made up of 16 amino acids. The DNA of the CDR3 is TGTGCCAGCAGCCGGGACAGGGTCAGCGTGTCGTATGGCTACACCTTC. Protein sequence: CASSRDRVSVSYGYTF.

The V gene is TRBV4-3, the J gene TRBJ1-1; 9 positions agree with TRBD1. The germline gives CDR1 LGHNA, CDR2 YSLEER. J gave up 10 bases and V 1 base, and 16 bases lay outside the gene matches. There are 17 residues in the CDR3. Here the CDR3 reads CASSQGSQGAIFSGAFF. In nucleotides, the CDR3 is TGCGCCAGCAGCCAAGGTTCACAGGGGGCGATTTTTTCGGGAGCTTTCTTT.

This clone occurred a few times. The chain employs TRBV7-2 and TRBJ2-7, with TRBD1 matching over 9 bases. The CDR3 contains 14 residues. The trim removed 1 base at V and 6 bases at J, leaving 4 bases unmatched. Germline loops: CDR1 SGHTA, CDR2 FQGNSA. This CDR3 reads CASSLVQGASEQYF. The CDR3 bases are TGTGCCAGCAGCTTAGTACAGGGGGCATCCGAGCAGTACTTC.

The V and J genes are TRBV30 and TRBJ2-4, with a possible D match to TRBD1 (5 bases). Trimming took 1 base from V and 0 from J, leaving 13 bases between them. The CDR3 runs to 16 residues. Germline V gene lookup returns CDR1 GTSNPN and CDR2 SVGIG (reference sequence). In nucleotides, the CDR3 is TGTGCCTGGAGTGATAGGGGAATTGAAGCCAAAAACATTCAGTACTTC. It translates to CAWSDRGIEAKNIQYF.

The rearrangement links TRBV30 to TRBJ2-5; the D gene is possibly TRBD2 (6 bases). The CDR3 spans 14 residues. CDR1 is GTSNPN and CDR2 is SVGIG in the germline V gene (reference sequence). Trimming stripped 0 bases from V and 5 bases from J, with 13 bases between. The CDR3 region has the DNA TGTGCCTGGAGTGTAGGGCTAGCGAGGGAGACCCAGTACTTC. The encoded protein is CAWSVGLARETQYF.

This chain joins TRBV6-1 and TRBJ2-5; D unclear. The germline CDR1 and CDR2 sequences are MNHNS and SASEGT. The ends were cut back, 8 bases at V and 5 bases at J, with 12 bases in the middle. CDR3 length: 12 residues. Here the CDR3 reads CASGLGSETQYF. In nucleotides, the CDR3 is TGTGCCAGCGGATTAGGTTCGGAGACCCAGTACTTC.

This clone came up a few times. The chain is built from TRBV14 and TRBJ1-6; D gene uncertain. The CDR3 is 13 amino acids. The germline V gene encodes CDR1 SGHDN and CDR2 FVKESK. The V gene lost 1 base and the J gene lost 8 bases, with 6 bases spanning the gap. The CDR3 protein is CASSQVLYSPLHF. The DNA for the CDR3 is TGTGCCAGCAGCCAAGTTCTCTATTCACCCCTCCACTTT.

This chain uses TRBV7-9 with TRBJ2-5; 7 positions agree with TRBD1. The V gene end was trimmed by 5 bases and the J gene end by 4 bases; junction bases not matched to a gene: 10. The CDR3 sequence is 15 residues long. The germline V gene has CDR1 SEHNR and CDR2 FQNEAQ (reference sequence). CDR3 residues: CASSLRQGRGETQYF. CDR3 nucleotide sequence: TGTGCCAGCAGCCTAAGACAGGGACGCGGAGAGACCCAGTACTTC.

The J gene is TRBJ2-2, the V gene TRBV4-3; D gene uncertain. The CDR3 runs to 14 residues. V shed 5 bases and J shed 4 bases, with 11 bases lying between them. Germline V gene data show CDR1 as LGHNA and CDR2 as YSLEER. In DNA, the CDR3 is TGCGCCAGCAGCTACTATCCGGCCACCGGGGAGCTGTTTTTT. It yields the protein CASSYYPATGELFF.

V is TRBV19 and J is TRBJ2-2; D uncertain. The CDR3 is made up of 13 amino acids. Germline loops: CDR1 LNHDA, CDR2 SQIVND (reference sequence). Trimming took off 7 bases at V and 3 bases at J, with 9 bases between the two ends. CDR3 loop: CASKRGYTGELFF. CDR3 nucleotides: TGTGCCAGTAAACGCGGATACACCGGGGAGCTGTTTTTT.

CDR3 residues: CASSSQTSADTQYF. CDR3 nucleotides: TGTGCCAGCAGCTCACAGACTAGTGCAGATACGCAGTATTTT. The rearrangement joins TRBV7-2 to TRBJ2-3; D is perhaps TRBD2 (6 bases). CDR3 size: 14 residues. Germline lookup yields CDR1 SGHTA and CDR2 FQGNSA. Trimming took 4 bases from V and 4 from J, leaving 12 bases between them.